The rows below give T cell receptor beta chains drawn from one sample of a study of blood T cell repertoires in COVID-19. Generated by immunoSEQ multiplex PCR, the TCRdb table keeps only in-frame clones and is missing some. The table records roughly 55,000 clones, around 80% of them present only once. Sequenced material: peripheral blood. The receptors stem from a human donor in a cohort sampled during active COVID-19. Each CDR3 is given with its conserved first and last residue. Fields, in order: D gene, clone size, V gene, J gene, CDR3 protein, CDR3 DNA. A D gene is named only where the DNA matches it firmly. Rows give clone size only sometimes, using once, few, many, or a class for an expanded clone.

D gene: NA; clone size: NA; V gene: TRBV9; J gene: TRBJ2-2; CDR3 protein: CASSVTSPQDAGELFF; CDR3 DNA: TGTGCCAGCAGCGTTACTAGCCCGCAGGATGCCGGGGAGCTGTTTTTT
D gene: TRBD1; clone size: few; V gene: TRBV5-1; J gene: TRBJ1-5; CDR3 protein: CASSAQGVNQPQHF; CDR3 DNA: TGCGCCAGCAGCGCGCAGGGGGTCAATCAGCCCCAGCATTTT
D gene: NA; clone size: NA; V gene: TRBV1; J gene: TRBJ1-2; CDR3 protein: CTSSLTGDENYGYTF; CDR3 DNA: TGCACCAGCAGCCTTACAGGGGACGAGAACTATGGCTACACCTTC
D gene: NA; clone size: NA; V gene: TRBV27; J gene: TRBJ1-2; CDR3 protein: CASTSVPGLKGGYTF; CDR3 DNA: TGTGCCAGCACCTCGGTCCCGGGACTTAAGGGGGGCTACACCTTC
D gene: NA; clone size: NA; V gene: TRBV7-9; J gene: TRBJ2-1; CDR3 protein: CASSLGGEQFF; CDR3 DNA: TGTGCCAGCAGCTTAGGAGGTGAGCAGTTCTTC
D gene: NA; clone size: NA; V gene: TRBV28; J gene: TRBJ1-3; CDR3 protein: CASRGTGIDTIYF; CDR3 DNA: TGTGCCAGCAGGGGTACAGGAATAGACACCATATATTTT
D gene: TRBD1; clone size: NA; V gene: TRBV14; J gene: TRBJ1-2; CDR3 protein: CASSQSQGFGYTF; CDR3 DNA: TGTGCCAGCAGCCAATCACAGGGGTTTGGCTACACCTTC
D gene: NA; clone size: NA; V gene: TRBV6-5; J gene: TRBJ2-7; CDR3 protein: CASSYPSGSFYYEQYF; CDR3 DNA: TGTGCCAGCAGTTACCCAAGCGGGTCCTTCTACTACGAGCAGTACTTC
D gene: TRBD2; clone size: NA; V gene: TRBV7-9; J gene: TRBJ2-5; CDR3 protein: CASSPGTSGSLETQYF; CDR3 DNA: TGTGCCAGCAGCCCAGGGACTAGCGGGAGTCTGGAGACCCAGTACTTC
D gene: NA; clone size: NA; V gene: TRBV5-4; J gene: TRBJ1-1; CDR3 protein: CASSLAGEGRTEAFF; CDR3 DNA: TGTGCCAGCAGCTTGGCCGGGGAGGGGAGGACTGAAGCTTTCTTT
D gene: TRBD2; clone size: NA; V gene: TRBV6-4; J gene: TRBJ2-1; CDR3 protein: CASSDDSSGSNEQFF; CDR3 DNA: TGTGCCAGCAGTGATGATTCTAGCGGGAGCAATGAGCAGTTCTTC
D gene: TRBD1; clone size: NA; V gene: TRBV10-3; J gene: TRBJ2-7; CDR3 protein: CAIRGQGTNEQYF; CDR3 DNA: TGTGCCATCAGAGGACAGGGGACGAACGAGCAGTACTTC
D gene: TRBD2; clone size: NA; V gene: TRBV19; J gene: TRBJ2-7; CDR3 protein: CASSMTSGGGYEQYF; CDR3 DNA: TGTGCCAGTAGTATGACTAGCGGAGGGGGCTACGAGCAGTACTTC
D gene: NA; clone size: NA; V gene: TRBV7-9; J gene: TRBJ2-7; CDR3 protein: CASSPGGNEQYF; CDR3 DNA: TGTGCCAGCAGCCCTGGGGGCAACGAGCAGTACTTC
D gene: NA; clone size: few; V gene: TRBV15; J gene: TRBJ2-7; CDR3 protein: CATSPRGSSYEQYF; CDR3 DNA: TGTGCCACCAGCCCTAGGGGCAGCTCCTACGAGCAGTACTTC
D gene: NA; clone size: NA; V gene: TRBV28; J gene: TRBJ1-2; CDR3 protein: CASSTTGLAGYTF; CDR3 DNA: TGTGCCAGCAGTACAACAGGGCTAGCTGGCTACACCTTC
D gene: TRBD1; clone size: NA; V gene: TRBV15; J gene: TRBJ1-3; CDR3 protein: CATSSRGTGRNTIYF; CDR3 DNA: TGTGCCACCAGCAGTCGAGGGACAGGGAGAAACACCATATATTTT
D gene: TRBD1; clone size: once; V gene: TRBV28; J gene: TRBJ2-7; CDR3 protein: CASSSGGLYEQYF; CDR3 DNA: TGTGCCAGCAGCTCAGGGGGCTTATACGAGCAGTACTTC
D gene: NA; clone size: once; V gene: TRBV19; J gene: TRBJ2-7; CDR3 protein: CASSIEGQTYEQYF; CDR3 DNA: TGTGCCAGTAGTATAGAGGGCCAGACCTACGAGCAGTACTTC
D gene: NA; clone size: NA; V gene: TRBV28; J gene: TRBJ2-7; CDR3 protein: CASSLGRYYEQYF; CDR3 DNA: TGTGCCAGCAGTTTAGGGCGATATTACGAGCAGTACTTC
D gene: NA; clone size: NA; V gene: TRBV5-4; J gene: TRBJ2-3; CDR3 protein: CASANPTGVPDTQYF; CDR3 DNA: TGTGCCAGCGCCAACCCCACGGGAGTCCCAGATACGCAGTATTTT
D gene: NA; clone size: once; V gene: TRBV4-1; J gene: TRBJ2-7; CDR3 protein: CASSQTRTGYEQYF; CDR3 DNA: TGCGCCAGCAGCCAAACCCGGACTGGATACGAGCAGTACTTC
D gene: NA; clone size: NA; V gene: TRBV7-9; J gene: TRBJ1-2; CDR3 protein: CASSLAGGLLWGYTF; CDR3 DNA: TGTGCCAGCAGCTTAGCGGGCGGACTCCTATGGGGCTACACCTTC
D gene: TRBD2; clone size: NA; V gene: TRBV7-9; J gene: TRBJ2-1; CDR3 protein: CASSLHRTSGNNEQFF; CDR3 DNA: TGTGCCAGCAGCTTACATCGGACTAGCGGGAACAATGAGCAGTTCTTC
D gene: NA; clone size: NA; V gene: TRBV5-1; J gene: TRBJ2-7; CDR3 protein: CASSLEWPYEQYF; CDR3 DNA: TGCGCCAGCAGCTTGGAATGGCCTTACGAGCAGTACTTC
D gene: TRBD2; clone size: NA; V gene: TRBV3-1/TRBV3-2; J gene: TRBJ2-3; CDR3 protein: CASSLSGSADTQYF; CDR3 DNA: TGTGCCAGCAGCCTTAGCGGGAGTGCAGATACGCAGTATTTT
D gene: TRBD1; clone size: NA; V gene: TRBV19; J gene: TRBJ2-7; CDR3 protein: CASSTWTGYYEQYF; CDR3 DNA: TGTGCCAGTAGTACCTGGACAGGATACTACGAGCAGTACTTC
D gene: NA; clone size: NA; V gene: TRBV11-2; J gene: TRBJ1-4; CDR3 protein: CASSPADTEALAEKLFF; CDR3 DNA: TGTGCCAGCAGCCCCGCGGACACAGAGGCCCTGGCTGAAAAACTGTTTTTT
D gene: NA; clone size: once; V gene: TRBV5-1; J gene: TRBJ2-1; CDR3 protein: CASSFGEYNEQFF; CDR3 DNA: TGCGCCAGCAGCTTCGGAGAGTACAATGAGCAGTTCTTC
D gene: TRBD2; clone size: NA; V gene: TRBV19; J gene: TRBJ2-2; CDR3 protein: CASSARLGLQGELFF; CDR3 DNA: TGTGCCAGTAGTGCCCGGTTGGGACTACAAGGGGAGCTGTTTTTT
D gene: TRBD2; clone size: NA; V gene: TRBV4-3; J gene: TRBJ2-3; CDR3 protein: CASSQEWRGGPSTDTQYF; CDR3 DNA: TGCGCCAGCAGCCAAGAATGGCGGGGAGGGCCAAGCACAGATACGCAGTATTTT
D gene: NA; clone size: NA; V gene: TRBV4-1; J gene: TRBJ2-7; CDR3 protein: CASSRGPGGSYEQYF; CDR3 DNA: TGCGCCAGCAGCCGAGGCCCAGGGGGGTCCTACGAGCAGTACTTC
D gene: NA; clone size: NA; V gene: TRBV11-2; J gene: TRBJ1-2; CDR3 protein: CASRSLSGILQCYTF; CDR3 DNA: TGTGCCAGCAGATCTCTATCCGGGATCTTGCAGTGCTACACCTTC
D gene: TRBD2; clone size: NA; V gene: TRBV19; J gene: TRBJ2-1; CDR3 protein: CASSIDPLASGSSYNEQFF; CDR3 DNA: TGTGCCAGTAGTATAGATCCCTTGGCTAGCGGGAGCTCCTACAATGAGCAGTTCTTC
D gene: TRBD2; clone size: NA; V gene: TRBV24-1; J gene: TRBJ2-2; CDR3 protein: CATSGVGAGGSTGELFF; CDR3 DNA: TGTGCCACCAGTGGGGTGGGAGCGGGAGGTTCCACCGGGGAGCTGTTTTTT
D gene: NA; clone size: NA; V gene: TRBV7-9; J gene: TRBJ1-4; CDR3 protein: CASSLVAVANEKLFF; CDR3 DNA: TGTGCCAGCAGCTTAGTAGCAGTCGCTAATGAAAAACTGTTTTTT
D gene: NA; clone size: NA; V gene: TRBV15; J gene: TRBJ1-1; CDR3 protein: CATSKLGAGGNTEAFF; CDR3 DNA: TGTGCCACCAGCAAACTTGGGGCGGGGGGGAACACTGAAGCTTTCTTT
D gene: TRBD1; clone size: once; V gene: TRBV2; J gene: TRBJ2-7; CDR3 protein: CASSPDRGPYEQYF; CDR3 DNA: TGTGCCAGCAGCCCGGACAGGGGGCCCTACGAGCAGTACTTC
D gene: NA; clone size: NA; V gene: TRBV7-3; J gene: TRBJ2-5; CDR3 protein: CASSLISEVETQYF; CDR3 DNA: TGTGCCAGCAGCTTAATTTCGGAGGTGGAGACCCAGTACTTC
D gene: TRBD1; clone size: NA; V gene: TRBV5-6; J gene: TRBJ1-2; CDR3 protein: CASSLGQGVGYTF; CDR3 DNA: TGTGCCAGCAGCCTCGGACAGGGGGTAGGCTACACCTTC
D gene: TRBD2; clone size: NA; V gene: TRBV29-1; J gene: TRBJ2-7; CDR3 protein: CSVSRTSGRMNEQYF; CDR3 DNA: TGCAGCGTTTCCCGGACTAGCGGGAGAATGAACGAGCAGTACTTC
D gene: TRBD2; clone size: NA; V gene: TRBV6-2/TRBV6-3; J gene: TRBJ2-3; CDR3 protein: CASSYPNSGSADTQYF; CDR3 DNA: TGTGCCAGCAGTTACCCAAATAGCGGGAGCGCAGATACGCAGTATTTT
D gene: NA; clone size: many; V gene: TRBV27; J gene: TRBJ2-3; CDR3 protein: CASGRWTDTQYF; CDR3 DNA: TGTGCCAGCGGGCGATGGACAGATACGCAGTATTTT
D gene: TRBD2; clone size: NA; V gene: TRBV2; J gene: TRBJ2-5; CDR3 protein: CASSERRGGTRTQYF; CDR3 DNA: TGTGCCAGCAGTGAACGGCGGGGGGGGACTCGCACCCAGTACTTC
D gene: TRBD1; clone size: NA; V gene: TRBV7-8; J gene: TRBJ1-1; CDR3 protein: CASSLADRATEAFF; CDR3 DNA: TGTGCCAGCAGCTTAGCTGACAGGGCCACTGAAGCTTTCTTT
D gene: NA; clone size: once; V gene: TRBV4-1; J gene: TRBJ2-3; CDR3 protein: CASSQDRGLPVTSTDTQYF; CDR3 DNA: TGCGCCAGCAGCCAAGATAGGGGCCTACCAGTAACTAGCACAGATACGCAGTATTTT